Listed here are 25 T cell receptor beta chains from one sample, sequenced in a study of shared clonotypes between healthy human individuals. Some clones are missing from TCRdb's copy, which holds only in-frame ones; the method was immunoSEQ multiplex PCR. This sample yields around 200,000 clones, of which approximately 60% are seen a single time; around 9.3% belongs to the top ten. Sequences were obtained from memory CD4+ T cells sorted from blood. The subset was: CD45RA-negative fraction. The receptors originated from a man aged 30 to 39 in good health.

The chain is built from TRBV11-2 and TRBJ1-4; 9 bases are shared with TRBD1. The trim removed 5 bases at V and 10 bases at J, leaving 11 bases unmatched. This CDR3 has 15 amino acids. The germline CDR1 and CDR2 sequences are SGHAT and FQNNGV. CDR3 amino acids: CASSAPGQGRGKLFF. For the CDR3, the DNA is TGTGCCAGCAGCGCTCCGGGACAGGGTAGGGGAAAACTGTTTTTT. The whole variable domain, remainder taken from reference TRBV11-2 and TRBJ1-4, is EAGVAQSPRYKIIEKRQSVAFWCNPISGHATLYWYQQILGQGPKLLIQFQNNGVVDDSQLPKDRFSAERLKGVDSTLKIQPAKLEDSAVYLCASSAPGQGRGKLFFGSGTQLSVL.

The DNA of the CDR3 is TGTGCCAGCACCCTACAGGGGTTCAATGAAAAACTGTTTTTT. This codes for CASTLQGFNEKLFF. The chain uses TRBV2 and TRBJ1-4; 7 bases agree with TRBD1. Per germline, CDR1 SNHLY and CDR2 FYNNEI. This CDR3 is built from 14 residues. V was clipped by 7 bases and J by 5 bases; unmatched bases: 7. The full variable domain, rest sourced from reference TRBV2 and TRBJ1-4, is EPEVTQTPSHQVTQMGQEVILRCVPISNHLYFYWYRQILGQKVEFLVSFYNNEISEKSEIFDDQFSVERPDGSNFTLKIRSTKLEDSAMYFCASTLQGFNEKLFFGSGTQLSVL.

The J gene is TRBJ1-4, the V gene TRBV7-9; possibly TRBD1 for D (6 bases). Trimming removed 5 bases at V and 1 base at J, with 11 bases between. CDR3 size: 15 residues. Germline V CDR1 and CDR2: SEHNR, FQNEAQ (reference sequence). This chain's CDR3 is CASSPSQGTNEKLFF. The CDR3 coding sequence is TGTGCCAGCAGCCCCTCACAGGGAACTAATGAAAAACTGTTTTTT.

This clone was observed a few times. This chain uses TRBV10-1 with TRBJ2-1; 12 nucleotides align to TRBD2. This CDR3 has 14 residues. After removal of 6 bases from V and 16 bases from J, the junction contained 13 bases not matched to a gene. Looked up from germline, CDR1 is WNHNN and CDR2 is SYGVQD (reference sequence). The CDR3 region is CASSERTSGTPHFF. As DNA, the CDR3 is TGCGCCAGCAGCGAAAGGACTAGCGGGACCCCTCACTTCTTC.

The chain recombines TRBV6-6 with TRBJ2-7; 10 bases agree with TRBD2. The V and J ends lost 6 bases and 3 bases, in that order; junction bases with no gene match: 8. The CDR3 contains 15 residues. Per the germline V gene, CDR1 is MNHNY and CDR2 is SVGAGI (reference sequence). In DNA form, the CDR3 reads TGTGCCAGCAGACCAGCGGGAGGGCCTGTCTACGAGCAGTACTTC. It yields the protein CASRPAGGPVYEQYF.

The chain recombines TRBV14 with TRBJ1-1; D is unclear. The CDR3 sequence is 15 residues long. CDR1 and CDR2 (germline): SGHDN, FVKESK. V was shortened by 1 base and J by 0 bases, with 9 bases between the two germline ends. CDR3 region: CASSQGNFMNTEAFF. In DNA, the CDR3 is TGTGCCAGCAGCCAAGGTAACTTCATGAACACTGAAGCTTTCTTT.

The chain joins TRBV30 to TRBJ1-2; no firm D call. V was shortened by 8 bases and J by 5 bases, with 15 bases between the two germline ends. In germline, CDR1 is GTSNPN, CDR2 SVGIG (reference sequence). The CDR3 covers 12 residues. This CDR3 is CARKSGDYGYTF. CDR3 nucleotides: TGTGCCCGAAAGTCGGGAGATTATGGCTACACCTTC.

The chain joins TRBV13 to TRBJ2-5, with unresolved D. The CDR3 extends over 14 amino acids. Trimming pared 2 bases from V and 4 bases from J, leaving 11 bases between. Germline CDR1 and CDR2: PRHDT and FYEKMQ (reference sequence). This chain's CDR3 is CASSLKVTGETQYF. The CDR3 region has the DNA TGTGCCAGCAGCTTAAAGGTGACGGGAGAGACCCAGTACTTC.

This clone was seen only a few times. The chain combines TRBV7-6 with TRBJ2-3; TRBD2 matches at 7 bases. This CDR3 spans 14 amino acids. V trimming: 5 bases; J trimming: 2 bases; junction bases outside the gene matches: 4. Germline V gene lookup returns CDR1 SGHVS and CDR2 FNYEAQ. As DNA, the CDR3 is TGTGCCAGCAGCCTGGGACTACCCACAGATACGCAGTATTTT. It specifies CASSLGLPTDTQYF.

This chain joins TRBV10-2 and TRBJ1-1; D is undetermined. Germline V gene lookup returns CDR1 WSHSY and CDR2 SAAADI. Between the trimmed V and J ends, which lost 7 bases and 7 bases, there was a span of 10 bases. The CDR3 runs 11 residues. The DNA of the CDR3 is TGCGCCAGCACTGGATTGAATGAAGCTTTCTTT. This codes for CASTGLNEAFF.

The chain recombines TRBV7-2 with TRBJ2-1; tentatively, D is TRBD2 (5 bases). Trimming pared 1 base from V and 2 bases from J, leaving 9 bases between. Germline lookup yields CDR1 SGHTA and CDR2 FQGNSA. This CDR3 is built from 15 residues. The CDR3 protein is CASSLGTPTYNEQFF. DNA of the CDR3: TGTGCCAGCAGCTTAGGGACTCCAACCTACAATGAGCAGTTCTTC.

The chain couples TRBV15 to TRBJ2-5; D is unclear. V dropped 0 bases and J dropped 2 bases, with 7 bases sitting between them. The CDR3 totals 14 residues. Germline loops: CDR1 LNHNV, CDR2 YYDKDF (reference sequence). This CDR3 reads CATSRDQEQETQYF. The CDR3 region has the DNA TGTGCCACCAGCAGAGATCAGGAGCAAGAGACCCAGTACTTC.

The chain recombines TRBV6-4 with TRBJ2-1; the D gene is possibly TRBD2 (6 bases). V lost 4 bases and J 9 bases, leaving 25 bases between the germline ends. The V gene's germline CDR1 is MRHNA and CDR2 SNTAGT. The CDR3 totals 17 residues. DNA of the CDR3: TGTGCCAGCAGTGTTAATCGCGGGAACTTTCGACTCACTGAGCAGTTCTTC. It yields the protein CASSVNRGNFRLTEQFF.

The chain is built from TRBV5-5 and TRBJ2-3, with D possibly being TRBD2 (6 bases). The CDR3 sequence is 18 residues long. CDR1 is SGHKS, CDR2 YYEKEE, per germline (reference sequence). The V end lost 1 base, the J end lost 3 bases, and 21 bases lay between the germline ends. The CDR3 region is CASSLWFSAAAGTDTQYF. CDR3 in DNA: TGTGCCAGCAGCTTGTGGTTCTCTGCGGCGGCGGGGACAGATACGCAGTATTTT.

The chain employs TRBV2 and TRBJ2-1, with 7 bases that match TRBD1. The junction had 22 bases not matched to a gene; V was cut back by 6 bases and J by 8 bases. This CDR3 spans 18 amino acids. The germline CDR1 and CDR2 sequences are SNHLY and FYNNEI. The CDR3 nucleotides read TGTGCCAGCAGCGTCTCGACCGACAGGGAAATAAGGGTTTATGAGCAGTTCTTC. Translated: CASSVSTDREIRVYEQFF.

This chain uses TRBV9 with TRBJ2-1, with 12 bases aligning to TRBD2. Germline CDR1 and CDR2: SGDLS and YYNGEE. Trimming cost V 4 bases and J 0 bases; bases outside gene matches: 8. The CDR3 extends over 18 amino acids. CDR3 loop: CASSRGTSGPSSYNEQFF. DNA for the CDR3: TGTGCCAGCAGCCGAGGGACTAGCGGGCCGAGCTCCTACAATGAGCAGTTCTTC.

This chain connects TRBV19 to TRBJ1-2; the match to TRBD1 covers 7 bases. J gave up 8 bases and V 4 bases, and 4 bases lay outside the gene matches. Looked up from germline, CDR1 is LNHDA and CDR2 is SQIVND (reference sequence). This CDR3 region has 12 residues. CDR3 sequence (DNA): TGTGCCAGTAGTAGACAGGGCACCGGCTACACCTTC. Translating it yields CASSRQGTGYTF.

The rearrangement uses TRBV5-1 and TRBJ1-3, with D possibly matching TRBD1 (6 bases). The CDR3 runs 17 residues. Deletions cut 2 bases from V and 4 bases from J, with 19 bases between. Germline V gene sequence: CDR1 SGHRS, CDR2 YFSETQ. The CDR3 nucleotides are TGCGCCAGCAGCTTTGGTCAAACAGGGTTGGCAGGAAACACCATATATTTT. It is translated as CASSFGQTGLAGNTIYF.

This chain joins TRBV6-1 and TRBJ2-7; 7 bases align to TRBD2. Unmatched junction bases numbered 6, after V lost 2 bases and J lost 2 bases. The germline V gene has CDR1 MNHNS and CDR2 SASEGT. The CDR3 runs to 15 residues. CDR3 sequence reads: CASSEHLAEAYEQYF. The CDR3 DNA follows: TGTGCCAGCAGTGAACATCTAGCGGAGGCCTACGAGCAGTACTTC.

CDR3 nucleotide sequence: TGTGCCAGCAGTTCTATACCTTACGAGTCCCCTAGGGAGCTGTTTTTT. Amino acid sequence: CASSSIPYESPRELFF. This chain connects TRBV27 to TRBJ2-2; no clear D gene. The germline V gene encodes CDR1 MNHEY and CDR2 SMNVEV (reference sequence). The length of the CDR3 is 16 residues. The V end was cut by 4 bases, the J end by 9 bases, with 21 bases between.

The chain combines TRBV18 with TRBJ2-7; D gene unclear. Germline-derived CDR1 and CDR2 are KGHSH and LQKENI. The CDR3 consists of 13 residues. V gave up 3 bases and J gave up 3 bases, with 9 bases separating them. CDR3 in DNA: TGTGCCAGCTCACCGGCCAGCGACTACGAGCAGTACTTC. It encodes CASSPASDYEQYF.

The gene calls are TRBV19 and TRBJ2-6; D perhaps matches TRBD2 (5 bases). CDR3 size: 14 residues. From germline, CDR1 is LNHDA and CDR2 SQIVND (reference sequence). Trimming left V 7 bases short and J 5 bases short, with 12 bases between. The CDR3 nucleotides are TGTGCCAGTACCCCGGGAACCCGGGCCAACGTCCTGACTTTC. This sequence encodes CASTPGTRANVLTF.

The V call is TRBV6-1, the J call TRBJ2-3, with D perhaps TRBD2 (6 bases). The V end lost 8 bases, the J end lost 0 bases, and 9 bases lay between the germline ends. CDR3 size: 13 residues. Germline V CDR1 and CDR2: MNHNS, SASEGT. CDR3 amino acids: CASVAASTDTQYF. The CDR3 DNA reads as TGTGCCAGCGTAGCGGCTAGCACAGATACGCAGTATTTT.

This sequence joins TRBV5-1 and TRBJ2-7, with 7 nucleotides matching TRBD2. Germline values: CDR1 SGHRS, CDR2 YFSETQ. J was trimmed by 0 bases and V by 4 bases; bases with no gene match: 7. CDR3 length: 15 residues. The CDR3 sequence is CASSPAGTSSYEQYF. The CDR3 bases are TGCGCCAGCAGCCCAGCGGGGACTTCCTCCTACGAGCAGTACTTC.

This clone was seen a few times. This chain links TRBV5-1 with TRBJ2-1; 9 bases are a match to TRBD2. Germline CDR1 SGHRS, CDR2 YFSETQ. CDR3 size: 16 residues. Trimming at V came to 4 bases and at J to 6 bases, leaving 11 bases not matched to a gene. The CDR3 is CASSDSTGTSSNEQFF. The CDR3 bases are TGCGCCAGCAGCGATTCCACCGGGACTAGCTCCAATGAGCAGTTCTTC.